This T cell receptor beta chain derives from a study of blood T cells in healthy people across ages. Broader study findings: Higher diversity, along with more naive CD4+ cells, distinguished long-lived donors from aged donors. The study regarded diversity estimates from one million T cells as underestimates.

This clonotype was counted a few times. Its antigen is unknown. The CDR3 is made up of 14 amino acids. Trimming pared 5 bases from V and 4 bases from J, leaving 12 bases between. The germline V gene encodes CDR1 ENHRY and CDR2 SYGVKD. Alongside a J-beta primer mix, a sample-barcoded 5' primer served in a second PCR lasting 7 to 11 cycles. TCRdb analysed the 5' RACE reads with MiXCR anew, one entry per CDR3 protein. The sample lists 1.8 million or so distinct CDR3 sequences, about 39% occurring once. This sequence originates from a human donor in good health. Sequences were obtained from blood. The V and J genes are TRBV10-3 and TRBJ2-1; D uncertain. CDR3 in amino acids: CAISRAPEYNEQFF. The CDR3 coding sequence is TGTGCCATCAGTCGAGCTCCCGAGTACAATGAGCAGTTCTTC.